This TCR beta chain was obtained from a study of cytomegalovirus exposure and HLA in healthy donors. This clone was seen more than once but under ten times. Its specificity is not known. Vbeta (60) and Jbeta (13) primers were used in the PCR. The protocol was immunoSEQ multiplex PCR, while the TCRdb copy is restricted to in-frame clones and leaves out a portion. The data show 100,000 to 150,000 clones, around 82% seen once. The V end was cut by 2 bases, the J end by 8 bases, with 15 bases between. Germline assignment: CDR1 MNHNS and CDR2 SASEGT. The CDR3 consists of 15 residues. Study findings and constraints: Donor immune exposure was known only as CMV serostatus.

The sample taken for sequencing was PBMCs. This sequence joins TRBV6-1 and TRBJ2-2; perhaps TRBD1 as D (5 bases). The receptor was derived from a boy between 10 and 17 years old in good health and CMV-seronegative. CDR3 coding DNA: TGTGCCAGCAGTGAAATGACAGAACCACCGGGGGAGCTGTTTTTT. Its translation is CASSEMTEPPGELFF.